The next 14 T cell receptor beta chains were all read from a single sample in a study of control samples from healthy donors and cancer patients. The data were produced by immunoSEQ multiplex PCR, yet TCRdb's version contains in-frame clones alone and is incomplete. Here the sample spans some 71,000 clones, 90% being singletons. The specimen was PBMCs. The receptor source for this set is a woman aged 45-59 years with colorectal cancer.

CDR3 nucleotides: TGTGCCAGCGCGAATCGGGGCCAGAACCTTGAAGCTTTCTTT. Translation: CASANRGQNLEAFF. The chain combines TRBV7-9 with TRBJ1-1, with D tentatively TRBD1 (5 bases). V was pared by 8 bases and J by 7 bases, with 20 bases between. The V gene's germline CDR1 is SEHNR and CDR2 FQNEAQ (reference sequence). This CDR3 has 14 residues.

CDR3 nucleotides: TGTGCCAGTTCTGCTCGGGGGCGCACAGATACGCAGTATTTT. Translating gives CASSARGRTDTQYF. The chain links TRBV2 to TRBJ2-3, with D possibly being TRBD1 or TRBD2 (6 bases each). There are 14 residues in the CDR3. Trimming stripped 9 bases from V and 1 base from J, with 14 bases between. The germline gives CDR1 SNHLY, CDR2 FYNNEI.

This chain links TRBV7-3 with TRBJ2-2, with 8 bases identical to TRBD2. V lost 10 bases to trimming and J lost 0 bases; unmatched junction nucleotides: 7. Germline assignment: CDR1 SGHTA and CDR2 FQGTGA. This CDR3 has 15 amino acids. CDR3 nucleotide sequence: TGTGCCACCCTGAGCGGGAGCTCGAACACCGGGGAGCTGTTTTTT. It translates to CATLSGSSNTGELFF. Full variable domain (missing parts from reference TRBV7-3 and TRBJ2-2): GAGVSQTPSNKVTEKGKYVELRCDPISGHTALYWYRQSLGQGPEFLIYFQGTGAADDSGLPNDRFFAVRPEGSVSTLKIQRTERGDSAVYLCATLSGSSNTGELFFGEGSRLTVL.

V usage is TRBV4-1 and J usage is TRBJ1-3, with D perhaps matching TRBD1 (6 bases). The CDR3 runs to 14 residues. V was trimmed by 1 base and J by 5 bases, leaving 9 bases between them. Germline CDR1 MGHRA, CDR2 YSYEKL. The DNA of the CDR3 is TGCGCCAGCAGCCAAGGGGGGGGGCGAAACACCATATATTTT. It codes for CASSQGGGRNTIYF.

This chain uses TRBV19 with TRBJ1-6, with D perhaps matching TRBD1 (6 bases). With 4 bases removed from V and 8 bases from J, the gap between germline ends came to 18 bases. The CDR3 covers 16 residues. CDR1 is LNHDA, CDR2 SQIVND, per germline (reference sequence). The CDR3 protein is CASSSIRDNRHSPLHF. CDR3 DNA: TGTGCCAGTAGTAGCATCCGGGACAACAGGCATTCACCCCTCCACTTT.

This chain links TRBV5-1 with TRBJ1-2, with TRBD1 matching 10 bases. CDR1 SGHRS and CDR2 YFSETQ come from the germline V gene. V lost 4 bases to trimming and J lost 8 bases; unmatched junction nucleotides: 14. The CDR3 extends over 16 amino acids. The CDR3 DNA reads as TGCGCCAGCAGCCCGGGGACAGGGGCCTCCTCCGGGGGCTACACCTTC. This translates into CASSPGTGASSGGYTF.

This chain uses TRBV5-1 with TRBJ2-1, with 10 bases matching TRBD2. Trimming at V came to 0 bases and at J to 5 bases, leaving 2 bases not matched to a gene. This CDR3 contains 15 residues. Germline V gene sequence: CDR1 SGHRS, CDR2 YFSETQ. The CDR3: CASSLVLAGDNEQFF. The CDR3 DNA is TGCGCCAGCAGCTTGGTTCTAGCGGGAGACAATGAGCAGTTCTTC.

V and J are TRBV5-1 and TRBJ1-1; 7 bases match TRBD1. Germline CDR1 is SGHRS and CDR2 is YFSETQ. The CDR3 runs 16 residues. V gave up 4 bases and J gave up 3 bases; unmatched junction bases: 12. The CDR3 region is CASSPVGQGDDTEAFF. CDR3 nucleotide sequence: TGCGCCAGCAGCCCGGTCGGGCAGGGGGACGACACTGAAGCTTTCTTT.

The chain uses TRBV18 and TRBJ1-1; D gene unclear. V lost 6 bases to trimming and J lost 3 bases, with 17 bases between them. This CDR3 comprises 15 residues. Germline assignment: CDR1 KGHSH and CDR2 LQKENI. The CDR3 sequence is CASSHSGQEHTEAFF. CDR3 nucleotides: TGTGCCAGCTCCCATAGTGGCCAGGAACACACTGAAGCTTTCTTT. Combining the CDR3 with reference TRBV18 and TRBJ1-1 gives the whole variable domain NAGVMQNPRHLVRRRGQEARLRCSPMKGHSHVYWYRQLPEEGLKFMVYLQKENIIDESGMPKERFSAEFPKEGPSILRIQQVVRGDSAAYFCASSHSGQEHTEAFFGQGTRLTVV.

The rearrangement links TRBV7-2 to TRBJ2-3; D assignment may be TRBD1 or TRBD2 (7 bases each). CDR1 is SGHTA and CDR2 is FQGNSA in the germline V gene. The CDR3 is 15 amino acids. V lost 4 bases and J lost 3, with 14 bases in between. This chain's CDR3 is CASSSQGGSTDTQYF. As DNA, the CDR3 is TGTGCCAGCAGCTCGCAGGGGGGGTCGACAGATACGCAGTATTTT.

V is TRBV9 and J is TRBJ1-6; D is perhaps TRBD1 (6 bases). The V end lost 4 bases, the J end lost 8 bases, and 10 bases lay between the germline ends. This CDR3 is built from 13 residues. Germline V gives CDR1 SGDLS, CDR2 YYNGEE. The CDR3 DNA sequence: TGTGCCAGCAGCCCCAGGGGAGATTCACCCCTCCACTTT. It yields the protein CASSPRGDSPLHF.

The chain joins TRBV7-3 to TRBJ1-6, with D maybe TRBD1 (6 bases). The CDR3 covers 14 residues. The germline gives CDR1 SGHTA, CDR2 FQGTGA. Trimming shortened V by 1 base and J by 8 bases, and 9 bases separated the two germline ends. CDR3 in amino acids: CASSLRGRDSPLHF. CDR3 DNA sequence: TGTGCCAGCAGCTTAAGGGGGCGGGATTCACCCCTCCACTTT.

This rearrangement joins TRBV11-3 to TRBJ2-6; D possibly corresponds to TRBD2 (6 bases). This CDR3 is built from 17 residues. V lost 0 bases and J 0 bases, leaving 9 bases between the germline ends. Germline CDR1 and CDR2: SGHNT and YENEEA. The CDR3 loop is CASSLDGRYSGANVLTF. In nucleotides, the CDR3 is TGTGCCAGCAGCTTAGATGGGAGGTACTCTGGGGCCAACGTCCTGACTTTC.

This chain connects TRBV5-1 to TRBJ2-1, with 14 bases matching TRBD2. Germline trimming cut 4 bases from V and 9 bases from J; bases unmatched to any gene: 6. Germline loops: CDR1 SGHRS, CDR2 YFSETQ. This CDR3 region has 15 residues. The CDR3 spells CASSARLAGGGEQFF. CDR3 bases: TGCGCCAGCAGCGCAAGACTAGCGGGAGGGGGTGAGCAGTTCTTC.